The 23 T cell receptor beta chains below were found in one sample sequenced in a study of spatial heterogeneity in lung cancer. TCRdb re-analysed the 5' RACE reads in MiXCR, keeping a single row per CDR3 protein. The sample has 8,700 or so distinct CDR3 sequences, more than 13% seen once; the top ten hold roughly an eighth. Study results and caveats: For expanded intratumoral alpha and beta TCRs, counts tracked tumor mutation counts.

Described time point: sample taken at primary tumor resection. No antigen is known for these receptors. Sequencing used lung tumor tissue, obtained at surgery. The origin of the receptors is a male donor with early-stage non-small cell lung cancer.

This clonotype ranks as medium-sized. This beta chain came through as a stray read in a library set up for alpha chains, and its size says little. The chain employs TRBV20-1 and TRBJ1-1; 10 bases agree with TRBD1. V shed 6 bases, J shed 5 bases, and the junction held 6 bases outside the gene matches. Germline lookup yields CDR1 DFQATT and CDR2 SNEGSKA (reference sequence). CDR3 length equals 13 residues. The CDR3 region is CSAPGQGGTEAFF. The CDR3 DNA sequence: TGCAGTGCCCCTGGACAGGGGGGGACTGAAGCTTTCTTT.

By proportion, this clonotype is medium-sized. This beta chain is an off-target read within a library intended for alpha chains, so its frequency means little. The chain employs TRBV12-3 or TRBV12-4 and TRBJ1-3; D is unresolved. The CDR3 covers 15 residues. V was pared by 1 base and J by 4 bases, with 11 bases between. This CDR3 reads CASSLDPEVGNTIYF. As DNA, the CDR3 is TGTGCCAGCAGTTTAGACCCTGAAGTGGGAAACACCATATATTTT.

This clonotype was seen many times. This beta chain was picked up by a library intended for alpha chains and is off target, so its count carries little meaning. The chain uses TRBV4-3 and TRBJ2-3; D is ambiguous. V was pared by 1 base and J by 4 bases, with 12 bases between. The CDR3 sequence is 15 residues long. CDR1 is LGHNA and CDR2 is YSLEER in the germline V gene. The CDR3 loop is CASSQGLVPADTQYF. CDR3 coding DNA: TGCGCCAGCAGCCAAGGGCTAGTCCCCGCAGATACGCAGTATTTT.

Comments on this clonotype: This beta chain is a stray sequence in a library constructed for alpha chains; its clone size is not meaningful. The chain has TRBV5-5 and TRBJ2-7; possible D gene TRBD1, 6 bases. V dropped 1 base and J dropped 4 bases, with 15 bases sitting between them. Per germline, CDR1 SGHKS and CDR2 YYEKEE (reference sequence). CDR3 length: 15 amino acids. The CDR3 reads CASSLSVGGQYEQYF. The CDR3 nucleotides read TGTGCCAGCAGCTTGTCGGTGGGCGGACAGTACGAGCAGTACTTC.

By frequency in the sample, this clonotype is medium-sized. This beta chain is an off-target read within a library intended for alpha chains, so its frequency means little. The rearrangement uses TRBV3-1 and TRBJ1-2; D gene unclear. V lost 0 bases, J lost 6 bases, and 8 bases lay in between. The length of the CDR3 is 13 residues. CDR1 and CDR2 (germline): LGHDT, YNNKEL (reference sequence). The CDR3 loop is CASSQDLGNGYTF. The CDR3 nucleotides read TGTGCCAGCAGCCAAGACTTAGGAAATGGCTACACCTTC.

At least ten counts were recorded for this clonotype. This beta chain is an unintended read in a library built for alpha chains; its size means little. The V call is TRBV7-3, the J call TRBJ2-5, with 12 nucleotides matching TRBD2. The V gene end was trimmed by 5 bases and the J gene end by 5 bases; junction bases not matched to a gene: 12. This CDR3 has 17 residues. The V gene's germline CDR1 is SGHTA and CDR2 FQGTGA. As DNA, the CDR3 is TGTGCCAGCAGCCCAGGACTAGCGGGACTGGGTTCTGAGACCCAGTACTTC. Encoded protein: CASSPGLAGLGSETQYF.

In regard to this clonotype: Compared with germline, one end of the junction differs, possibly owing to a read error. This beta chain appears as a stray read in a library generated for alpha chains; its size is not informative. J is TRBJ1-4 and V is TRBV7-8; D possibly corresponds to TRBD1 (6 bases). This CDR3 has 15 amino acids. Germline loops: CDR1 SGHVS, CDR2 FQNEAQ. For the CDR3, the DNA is TGTGCCAGCAGCTTAGGGCAGGGGCGGAATGAAAAACTGATTTTT. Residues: CASSLGQGRNEKLIF.

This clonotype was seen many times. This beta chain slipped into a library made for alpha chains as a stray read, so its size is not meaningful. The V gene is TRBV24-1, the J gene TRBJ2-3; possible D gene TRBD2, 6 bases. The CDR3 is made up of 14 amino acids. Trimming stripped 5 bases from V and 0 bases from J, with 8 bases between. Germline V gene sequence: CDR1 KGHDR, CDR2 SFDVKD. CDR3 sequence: CATSAEGSTDTQYF. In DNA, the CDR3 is TGTGCCACCAGTGCGGAGGGTAGCACAGATACGCAGTATTTT.

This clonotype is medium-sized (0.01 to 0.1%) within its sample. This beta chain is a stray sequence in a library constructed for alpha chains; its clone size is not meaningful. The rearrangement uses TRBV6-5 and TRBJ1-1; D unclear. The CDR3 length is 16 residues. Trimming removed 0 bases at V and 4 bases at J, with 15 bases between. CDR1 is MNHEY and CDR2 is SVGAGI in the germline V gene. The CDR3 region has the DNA TGTGCCAGCAGTTACTCGAGGACTTTTTCGGGCACTGAAGCTTTCTTT. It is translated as CASSYSRTFSGTEAFF.

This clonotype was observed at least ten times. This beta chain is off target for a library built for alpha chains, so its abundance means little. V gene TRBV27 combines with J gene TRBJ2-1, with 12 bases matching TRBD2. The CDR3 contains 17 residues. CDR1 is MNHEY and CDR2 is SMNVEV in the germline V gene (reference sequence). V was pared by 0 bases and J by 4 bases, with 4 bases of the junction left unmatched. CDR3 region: CASSLSTSGSSYNEQFF. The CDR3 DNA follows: TGTGCCAGCAGTTTATCGACTAGCGGGAGTTCGTACAATGAGCAGTTCTTC.

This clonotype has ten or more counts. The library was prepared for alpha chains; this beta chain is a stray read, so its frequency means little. The CDR3 DNA reads TGTGCCAGCAGTGAGTCTTACACCCAGCCCGCTTATGGCTACACCTTC. Its protein is CASSESYTQPAYGYTF. The chain employs TRBV6-1 and TRBJ1-2; D call uncertain. This CDR3 has 16 amino acids. V lost 3 bases and J lost 5, with 19 bases in between. The germline CDR1 and CDR2 sequences are MNHNS and SASEGT.

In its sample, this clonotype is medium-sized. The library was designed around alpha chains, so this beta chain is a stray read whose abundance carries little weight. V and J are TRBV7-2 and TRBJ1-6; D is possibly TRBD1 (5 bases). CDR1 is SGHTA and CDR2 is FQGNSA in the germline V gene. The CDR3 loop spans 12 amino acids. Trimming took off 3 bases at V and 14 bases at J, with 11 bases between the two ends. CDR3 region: CASSLGLQALHF. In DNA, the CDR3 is TGTGCCAGCAGCTTGGGGCTACAGGCCCTCCACTTT.

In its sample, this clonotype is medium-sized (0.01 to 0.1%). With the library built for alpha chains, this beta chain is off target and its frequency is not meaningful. CDR3 bases: TGTGCCAGCAGTTGGGGGTTTAGCAATCAGCCCCAGCATTTT. Its translation is CASSWGFSNQPQHF. V and J are TRBV12-3 or TRBV12-4 and TRBJ1-5, with TRBD1 as a possible D gene (5 bases). V dropped 4 bases and J dropped 0 bases, with 7 bases sitting between them. The CDR3 sequence is 14 residues long.

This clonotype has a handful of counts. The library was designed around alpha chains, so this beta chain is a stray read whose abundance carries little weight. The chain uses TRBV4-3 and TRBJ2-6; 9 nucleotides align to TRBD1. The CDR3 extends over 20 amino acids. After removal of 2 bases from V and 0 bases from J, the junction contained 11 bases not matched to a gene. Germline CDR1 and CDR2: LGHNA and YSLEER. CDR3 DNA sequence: TGCGCCAGCAGCCAATATTCCGGGGGACAGGGAGTCTCTGGGGCCAACGTCCTGACTTTC. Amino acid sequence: CASSQYSGGQGVSGANVLTF.

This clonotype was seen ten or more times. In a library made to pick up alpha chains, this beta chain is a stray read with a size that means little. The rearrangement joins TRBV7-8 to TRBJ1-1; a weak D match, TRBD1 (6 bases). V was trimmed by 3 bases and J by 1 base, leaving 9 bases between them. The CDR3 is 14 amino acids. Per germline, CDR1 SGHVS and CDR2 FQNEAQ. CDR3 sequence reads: CASSLGQSNTEAFF. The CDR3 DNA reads TGTGCCAGCAGCTTGGGACAATCGAACACTGAAGCTTTCTTT.

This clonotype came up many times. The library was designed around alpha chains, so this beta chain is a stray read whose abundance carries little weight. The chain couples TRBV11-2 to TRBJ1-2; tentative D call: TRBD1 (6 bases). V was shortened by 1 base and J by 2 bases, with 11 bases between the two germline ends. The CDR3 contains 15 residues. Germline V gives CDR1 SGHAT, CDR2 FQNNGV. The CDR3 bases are TGTGCCAGCAGCTTAGTTCAGGGGTGGAACTATGGCTACACCTTC. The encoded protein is CASSLVQGWNYGYTF.

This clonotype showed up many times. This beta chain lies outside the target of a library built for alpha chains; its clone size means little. CDR3 nucleotide sequence: TGTGCCAGCAGGGGACAGGGGGGACGTGGCACTGAAGCTTTCTTT. It yields the protein CASRGQGGRGTEAFF. The V gene is TRBV2, the J gene TRBJ1-1, with 11 bases aligning to TRBD1. The CDR3 runs to 15 residues. V shed 6 bases and J 4 bases; nucleotides not matched to a gene: 7. Per germline, CDR1 SNHLY and CDR2 FYNNEI. The complete variable domain, with remaining parts taken from reference TRBV2 and TRBJ1-1, reads EPEVTQTPSHQVTQMGQEVILRCVPISNHLYFYWYRQILGQKVEFLVSFYNNEISEKSEIFDDQFSVERPDGSNFTLKIRSTKLEDSAMYFCASRGQGGRGTEAFFGQGTRLTVV.

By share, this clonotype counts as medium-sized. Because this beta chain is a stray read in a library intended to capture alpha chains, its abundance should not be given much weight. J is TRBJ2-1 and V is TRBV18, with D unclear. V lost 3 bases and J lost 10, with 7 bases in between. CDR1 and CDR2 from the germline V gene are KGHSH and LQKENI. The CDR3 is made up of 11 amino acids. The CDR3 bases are TGTGCCAGCTCACCCCTCTCGGAGCAGTTCTTC. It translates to CASSPLSEQFF.

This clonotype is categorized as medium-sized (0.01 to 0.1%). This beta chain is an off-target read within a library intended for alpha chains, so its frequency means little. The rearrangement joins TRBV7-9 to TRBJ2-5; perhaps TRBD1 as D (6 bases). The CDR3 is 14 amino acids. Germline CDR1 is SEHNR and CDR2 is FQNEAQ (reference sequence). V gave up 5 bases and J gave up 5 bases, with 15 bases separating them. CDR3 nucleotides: TGTGCCAGCAGCCCGACAGGCTCGGTGGAGACCCAGTACTTC. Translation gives CASSPTGSVETQYF.

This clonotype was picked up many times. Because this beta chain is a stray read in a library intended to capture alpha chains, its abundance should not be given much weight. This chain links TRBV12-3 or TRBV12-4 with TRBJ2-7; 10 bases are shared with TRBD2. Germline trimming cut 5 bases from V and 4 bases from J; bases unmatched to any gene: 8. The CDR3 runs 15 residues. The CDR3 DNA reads TGTGCCAGCAGTCACAGACCGACTAGCGGGTACGAGCAGTACTTC. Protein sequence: CASSHRPTSGYEQYF.

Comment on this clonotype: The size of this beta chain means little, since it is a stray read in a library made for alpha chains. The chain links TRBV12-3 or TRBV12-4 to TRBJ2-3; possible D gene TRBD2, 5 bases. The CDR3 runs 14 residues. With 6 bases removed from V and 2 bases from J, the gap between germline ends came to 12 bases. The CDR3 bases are TGTGCCAGCAGCTCCGGGATTACCACAGATACGCAGTATTTT. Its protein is CASSSGITTDTQYF.

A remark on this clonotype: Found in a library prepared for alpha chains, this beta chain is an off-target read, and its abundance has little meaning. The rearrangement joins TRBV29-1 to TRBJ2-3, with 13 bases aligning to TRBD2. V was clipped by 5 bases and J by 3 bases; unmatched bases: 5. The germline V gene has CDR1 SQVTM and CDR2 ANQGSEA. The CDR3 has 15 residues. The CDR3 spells CSVRGLAGPTDTQYF. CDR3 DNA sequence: TGCAGCGTTAGGGGACTAGCGGGGCCAACAGATACGCAGTATTTT.

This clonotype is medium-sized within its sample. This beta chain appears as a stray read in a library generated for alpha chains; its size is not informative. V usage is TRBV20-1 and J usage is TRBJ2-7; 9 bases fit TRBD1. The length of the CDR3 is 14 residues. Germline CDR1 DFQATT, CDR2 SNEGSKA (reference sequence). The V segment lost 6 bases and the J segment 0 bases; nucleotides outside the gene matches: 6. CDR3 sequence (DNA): TGCAGTGCGTTCGGACAGGGGAGCTCCTACGAGCAGTACTTC. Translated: CSAFGQGSSYEQYF.